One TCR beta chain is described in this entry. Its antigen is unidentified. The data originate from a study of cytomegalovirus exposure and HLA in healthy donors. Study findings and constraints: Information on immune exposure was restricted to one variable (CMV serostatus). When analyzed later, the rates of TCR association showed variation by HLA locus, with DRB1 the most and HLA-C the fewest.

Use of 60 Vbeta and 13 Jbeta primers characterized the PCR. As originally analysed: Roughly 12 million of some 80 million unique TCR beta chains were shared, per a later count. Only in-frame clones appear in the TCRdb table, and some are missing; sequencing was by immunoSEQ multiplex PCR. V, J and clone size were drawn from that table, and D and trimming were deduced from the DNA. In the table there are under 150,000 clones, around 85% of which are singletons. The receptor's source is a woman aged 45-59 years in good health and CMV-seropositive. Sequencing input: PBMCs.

CDR3 region: CASQTGPSNYGYTF. CDR3 nucleotides: TGTGCCAGTCAGACAGGGCCATCTAACTATGGCTACACCTTC. V gene TRBV2 combines with J gene TRBJ1-2, with TRBD1 matching 7 bases. CDR1 is SNHLY, CDR2 FYNNEI, per germline. V gave up 9 bases and J gave up 0 bases; unmatched junction bases: 7. This CDR3 has 14 residues.